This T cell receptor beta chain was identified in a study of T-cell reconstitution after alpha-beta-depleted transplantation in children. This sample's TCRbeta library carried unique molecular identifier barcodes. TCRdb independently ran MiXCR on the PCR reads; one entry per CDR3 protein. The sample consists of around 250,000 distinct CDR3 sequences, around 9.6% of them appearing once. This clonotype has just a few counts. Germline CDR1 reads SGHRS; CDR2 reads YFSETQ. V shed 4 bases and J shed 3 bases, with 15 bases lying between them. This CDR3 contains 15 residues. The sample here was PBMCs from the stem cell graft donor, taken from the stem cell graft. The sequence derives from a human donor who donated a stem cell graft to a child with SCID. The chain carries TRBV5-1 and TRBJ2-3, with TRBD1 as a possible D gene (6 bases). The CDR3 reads CASSPLQGQTDTQYF. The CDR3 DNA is TGCGCCAGCAGCCCTTTACAGGGTCAGACAGATACGCAGTATTTT.